The text below deals with one T cell receptor beta chain. Its matching antigen is unknown. These data originate in a study of T cell clones after liver transplantation. Study-wide background: At least one year of complete immunosuppression withdrawal without enzymes over twice normal defined tolerance.

CDR1 LNHDA and CDR2 SQIVND come from the germline V gene (reference sequence). Trimming took 4 bases from V and 8 from J; bases not matched to a gene: 13. This CDR3 is built from 15 residues. Thawed unstimulated PBMCs were FACS-sorted by CD3, CD4 and CD8 into two populations. Using immunoSEQ multiplex PCR, the repertoire was profiled, and TCRdb retains in-frame clones only, with some absent. The sample consists of about 75,000 clones, around four fifths of them appearing once. Points from the study as a whole: A significant post-transplant drop in circulating graft-donor-reactive CD4 TCRbeta sequences occurred in most of the 8 subjects.

This sequence joins TRBV19 and TRBJ1-1; 7 nucleotides align to TRBD1. This clonotype was sampled from a human patient who received a liver transplant. Some T cells may be the graft donor's. The specimen comprised CD4+ T cells from blood, sampled less than 50 months after liver transplant. The CDR3 sequence: CASSTIRGGTREAFF. CDR3 DNA: TGTGCCAGTAGTACTATCAGGGGGGGAACACGGGAAGCTTTCTTT. The full variable domain, in which reference TRBV19 and TRBJ1-1 provide the parts outside the CDR3, is DGGITQSPKYLFRKEGQNVTLSCEQNLNHDAMYWYRQDPGQGLRLIYYSQIVNDFQKGDIAEGYSVSREKKESFPLTVTSAQKNPTAFYLCASSTIRGGTREAFFGQGTRLTVV.